Below, one TCR beta chain is given with its context. This receptor's antigen is unknown. Base qualities are not at hand, and no much larger clone is one base apart. The instrument was an Illumina NovaSeq 6000. cDNA libraries for TCRalpha and TCRbeta were prepared by 5'RACE using constant-segment primers, with sample barcodes and unique molecular identifiers added. Trizol reagent was used to extract RNA from every sample. The libraries were amplified in two PCR steps, and the second step added a second sample barcode and Illumina TruSeq adapters. Sequencing of libraries was performed on an Illumina NovaSeq with 2 x 150 bp paired-end reads. The study's processing was this. The reads were demultiplexed and collapsed into UMI-guided consensus sequences using migec v1.2.7. Using mixcr v2.1.11, UMI consensuses were aligned to TRA and TRB V and J templates and then assembled into clonotypes. A clonotype was counted as expanded or contracted only when both edgeR and NoisET called the clonotype significant, with the noise models trained on biological replicates. edgeR calls used a false discovery rate-adjusted p below 0.01 and a log2 fold-change threshold of 1. As an exploratory analysis of dynamics, PCA with hierarchical clustering was applied to max-normalized trajectories of the 1000 most abundant clonotypes. Separately sequenced CD4+ and CD8+ repertoires were used to assign the CD4 or CD8 phenotype of responding clones. The public reads were quality trimmed at Q25 with fastp and then assembled into clones with MiXCR by TCRdb, keeping productive beta chains. CDR3 protein sequences are deduplicated, and each keeps its most common genes and DNA. These V and J calls rely on TCRdb rather than the paper's analysis. The sample table contains approximately 82,000 distinct CDR3 sequences; only one count was recorded for more than 10% of them. The ten most abundant clones make up around 41% of the sample.

This record comes from a study of T-cell memory formation after mild COVID-19 (dated by TCRdb to the early 2020s). For the study in its entirety: TCR sequence clusters from the two donors were found to be largely donor specific. T-cell clones expanding and contracting after mild COVID-19 in two donors were tracked by longitudinal TCRalpha and TCRbeta repertoire sequencing. Two young, previously healthy adult volunteers made up the cohort, one male and one female. The research as a whole found: SARS-CoV-2 specificity of the second-wave clones peaking on day 37 was not confirmed. Some responding clones were detected in pre-infection memory, suggesting pre-existing cross-reactive memory T cells joined the SARS-CoV-2 response. The study included only a couple of mild cases, and larger cohorts that include severe cases with pre-infection samples were judged to be necessary. Clones that contracted from day 15 to 85 showed balanced CD4/CD8 phenotypes, whereas a second wave of clones that expanded from day 15 to 37 leaned towards CD4+. Contracting CD4+ clones were found mainly in CM and EM memory subsets, while CD8+ clones were enriched in EMRA.

Ficoll-Paque density gradient centrifugation was the method used to isolate PBMCs. The CDR3 sequence holds 17 residues, the cysteine and phenylalanine included. Only the CDR3 part of the read is kept: 51 bases, read in frame from the first base. The germline V gene encodes CDR1 SGHVS and CDR2 FQNEAQ. V loses 1 base, J loses 0 bases, and the germline ends lie 13 bases apart. The sequence came from a young man who had mild COVID-19 (a few samples of this study predate the infection). The sample titles of this study are shuffled in the database, so cell type and time point are left out; the donor was told from shared clones. The chain employs TRBV7-8 and TRBJ2-1; the best D guess is TRBD2, with 5 bases matching. The specimen was PBMCs or a T cell subset sorted from them (not recorded which). The DNA is TGTGCCAGCAGCTTAGGGGCTAGCTGGGGCTCCTACAATGAGCAGTTCTTC. This yields the protein CASSLGASWGSYNEQFF.